A single sample is the source of the 23 T cell receptor beta chains below, sequenced in a study of control samples from healthy donors and cancer patients. Clones were read by immunoSEQ multiplex PCR, and TCRdb kept only the in-frame ones, dropping some. The sample records tens of thousands of clones, about 87% being singletons. The sequenced sample consisted of PBMCs. These receptors were obtained from a woman aged 60-70 years with head and neck cancer.

The chain is built from TRBV12-5 and TRBJ1-3; 7 bases are a match to TRBD1. The germline V gene encodes CDR1 LGHNT and CDR2 FRNRAP. The CDR3 runs 15 residues. With V trimmed by 9 bases and J by 0 bases, 8 bases remained unmatched. The CDR3 nucleotides read TGTGCTAGCCTACAGGGACAGATCTCTGGAAACACCATATATTTT. It specifies CASLQGQISGNTIYF. The variable domain in full, completed from reference TRBV12-5 and TRBJ1-3, reads DARVTQTPRHKVTEMGQEVTMRCQPILGHNTVFWYRQTMMQGLELLAYFRNRAPLDDSGMPKDRFSAEMPDATLATLKIQPSEPRDSAVYFCASLQGQISGNTIYFGEGSWLTVV.

This clone was recorded once. V and J are TRBV6-4 and TRBJ2-2, with D unresolved. Germline V gives CDR1 MRHNA, CDR2 SNTAGT. V shed 6 bases and J shed 7 bases, with 15 bases lying between them. The CDR3 loop spans 14 amino acids. The CDR3 DNA reads TGTGCCAGCAGCATCACCGAAGGTCTCGGGGAGCTGTTTTTT. Its translation is CASSITEGLGELFF.

This clone was observed a single time. The rearrangement uses TRBV3-1 (or the pseudogene TRBV3-2) and TRBJ2-1; D might be TRBD2 (5 bases). The CDR3 totals 15 residues. CDR1 LGHDT and CDR2 YNNKEL come from the germline V gene (reference sequence). Between the trimmed V and J ends, which lost 5 bases and 6 bases, there was a span of 17 bases. The CDR3 DNA is TGTGCCAGCAGCTCCCTGGATGGAGGTCTCAATGAGCAGTTCTTC. Translated, it gives CASSSLDGGLNEQFF.

A note on this clone: In the same sample, other DNA sequences code for this CDR3. The chain recombines TRBV3-1 (or the pseudogene TRBV3-2) with TRBJ1-1, with D perhaps matching TRBD1 (5 bases). CDR3 size: 13 residues. Germline CDR1 LGHDT, CDR2 YNNKEL (reference sequence). V was cut by 7 bases and J by 7 bases, with 16 bases left in between. The CDR3 reads CASTLGGVGEAFF. The CDR3 nucleotides are TGTGCCAGCACTTTGGGGGGGGTGGGTGAAGCTTTCTTT.

This chain joins TRBV6-2 or TRBV6-3 and TRBJ2-1; the match to TRBD2 covers 16 bases. Germline V gene data show CDR1 as MNHEY and CDR2 as SVGEGT. The V gene end was trimmed by 4 bases and the J gene end by 5 bases; junction bases not matched to a gene: 2. The CDR3 is made up of 16 amino acids. DNA of the CDR3: TGTGCCAGCAGTTTGGGACTAGCGGGAGGGAACAATGAGCAGTTCTTC. Amino acids: CASSLGLAGGNNEQFF.

This chain uses TRBV24-1 with TRBJ2-1; maybe TRBD1 (6 bases). Per the germline V gene, CDR1 is KGHDR and CDR2 is SFDVKD. The CDR3 is made up of 14 amino acids. The ends were cut back, 3 bases at V and 8 bases at J, with 13 bases in the middle. The CDR3 spells CATSDTQGSDEQFF. The CDR3, as DNA: TGTGCCACCAGTGATACACAGGGTTCAGATGAGCAGTTCTTC.

In its sample, this clone was seen a few times. The chain recombines TRBV28 with TRBJ1-1, with a weak D call TRBD1 (6 bases). V gave up 6 bases and J gave up 1 base, with 12 bases separating them. The CDR3 has 14 amino acids. Germline V gives CDR1 MDHEN, CDR2 SYDVKM. CDR3 sequence: CASSIDRRNTEAFF. CDR3 nucleotide sequence: TGTGCCAGCAGCATTGACAGGAGGAACACTGAAGCTTTCTTT.

The chain employs TRBV27 and TRBJ1-4; unclear D gene. The CDR3 spans 13 residues. V dropped 8 bases and J dropped 0 bases, with 7 bases sitting between them. Germline CDR1 reads MNHEY; CDR2 reads SMNVEV (reference sequence). The CDR3 is CASGGPTNEKLFF. Written as DNA, the CDR3 is TGTGCCAGCGGCGGTCCAACTAATGAAAAACTGTTTTTT.

This clone showed up just a few times. The rearrangement links TRBV19 to TRBJ1-6, with a possible D match to TRBD1 (5 bases). The germline CDR1 and CDR2 sequences are LNHDA and SQIVND (reference sequence). CDR3 length: 15 residues. The V end lost 6 bases, the J end lost 10 bases, and 19 bases lay between the germline ends. The CDR3 loop reads CASSPGAGGYSPLHF. In DNA form, the CDR3 reads TGTGCCAGTAGCCCGGGAGCGGGGGGTTACTCACCCCTCCACTTT.

The V and J genes are TRBV28 and TRBJ1-2; D ambiguous. This CDR3 spans 12 amino acids. V lost 4 bases to trimming and J lost 8 bases, with 11 bases between them. Germline CDR1 is MDHEN and CDR2 is SYDVKM. In nucleotides, the CDR3 is TGTGCCAGCAGTTATCCCCCATTCGGCTACACCTTC. Its translation: CASSYPPFGYTF.

The chain links TRBV10-3 to TRBJ2-1; 10 nucleotides match TRBD1. Germline V gives CDR1 ENHRY, CDR2 SYGVKD. This CDR3 has 14 amino acids. Trimming removed 6 bases from V and 8 bases from J; junction bases left unmatched: 7. The CDR3 sequence: CAIRHGTGEDEQFF. DNA of the CDR3: TGTGCCATCAGGCACGGGACAGGGGAGGATGAGCAGTTCTTC.

CDR3 in amino acids: CAWTFPGRQNTEAFF. In DNA form, the CDR3 reads TGTGCCTGGACCTTCCCTGGGCGGCAGAACACTGAAGCTTTCTTT. The genes are TRBV30 and TRBJ1-1; D is ambiguous. The CDR3 consists of 15 residues. From germline, CDR1 is GTSNPN and CDR2 SVGIG (reference sequence). V gave up 4 bases and J gave up 1 base, with 16 bases separating them.

The V call is TRBV15, the J call TRBJ2-5, with D unresolved. Looked up from germline, CDR1 is LNHNV and CDR2 is YYDKDF (reference sequence). The CDR3 runs 19 residues. V was trimmed by 0 bases and J by 0 bases, leaving 20 bases between them. The CDR3, as DNA: TGTGCCACCAGCAGAGAAGTCTACGCTGCTGGAGCGAACCAAGAGACCCAGTACTTC. Translating gives CATSREVYAAGANQETQYF.

The chain uses TRBV18 and TRBJ1-4; D ambiguous. This CDR3 comprises 13 residues. Trimming stripped 5 bases from V and 1 base from J, with 5 bases between. The germline CDR1 and CDR2 sequences are KGHSH and LQKENI. CDR3 sequence: CASSAETNEKLFF. The CDR3 DNA sequence: TGTGCCAGCTCAGCAGAAACTAATGAAAAACTGTTTTTT.

This clone was found once. The chain links TRBV19 to TRBJ2-3; TRBD1 agrees at 8 bases. This CDR3 is 15 amino acids long. Germline V gene data show CDR1 as LNHDA and CDR2 as SQIVND (reference sequence). Unmatched junction bases numbered 9, after V lost 6 bases and J lost 4 bases. The CDR3 DNA follows: TGTGCCAGTAGAACATCGACAGGGGCCCCAGATACGCAGTATTTT. Its protein product is CASRTSTGAPDTQYF. The complete variable domain, with remaining parts taken from reference TRBV19 and TRBJ2-3, reads DGGITQSPKYLFRKEGQNVTLSCEQNLNHDAMYWYRQDPGQGLRLIYYSQIVNDFQKGDIAEGYSVSREKKESFPLTVTSAQKNPTAFYLCASRTSTGAPDTQYFGPGTRLTVL.

The CDR3 nucleotides are TGTGCCAGCAGTGAAAGACTAGACTACGAGCAGTACTTC. Translating it yields CASSERLDYEQYF. This sequence joins TRBV2 and TRBJ2-7, with D perhaps matching TRBD2 (6 bases). The CDR3 totals 13 residues. Germline CDR1 and CDR2: SNHLY and FYNNEI. V lost 2 bases and J lost 3, with 8 bases in between. Full variable domain (rest looked up from reference TRBV2 and TRBJ2-7): EPEVTQTPSHQVTQMGQEVILRCVPISNHLYFYWYRQILGQKVEFLVSFYNNEISEKSEIFDDQFSVERPDGSNFTLKIRSTKLEDSAMYFCASSERLDYEQYFGPGTRLTVT.

The gene calls are TRBV7-2 and TRBJ2-1; TRBD2 agrees at 13 bases. V was clipped by 0 bases and J by 7 bases; unmatched bases: 0. The CDR3 has 15 residues. The germline V gene has CDR1 SGHTA and CDR2 FQGNSA. In nucleotides, the CDR3 is TGTGCCAGCAGCTTAGCACTAGCGGGAGGGAATGAGCAGTTCTTC. Its translation is CASSLALAGGNEQFF.

The chain employs TRBV24-1 and TRBJ2-3, with D possibly being TRBD1 (6 bases). The germline gives CDR1 KGHDR, CDR2 SFDVKD. V lost 2 bases and J lost 4, with 12 bases in between. The CDR3 is 15 residues long. The CDR3 DNA sequence: TGTGCCACCAGTGATTACCGGGACATCGCAGATACGCAGTATTTT. Its translation is CATSDYRDIADTQYF.

The chain links TRBV2 to TRBJ2-1; 11 nucleotides line up with TRBD2. Germline assignment: CDR1 SNHLY and CDR2 FYNNEI. This CDR3 is 16 amino acids long. V gave up 5 bases and J gave up 9 bases; unmatched junction bases: 12. CDR3 residues: CASSPLAGGIRSEQFF. The CDR3 DNA reads TGTGCCAGCAGTCCTCTAGCGGGAGGAATAAGGAGTGAGCAGTTCTTC.

The rearrangement links TRBV6-4 to TRBJ2-3, with 9 bases identical to TRBD2. The ends lost 0 bases at V and 3 bases at J; junction bases unmatched: 7. Germline V gene sequence: CDR1 MRHNA, CDR2 SNTAGT. The CDR3 length is 17 residues. CDR3 region: CASSDSVSGSGTDTQYF. Written as DNA, the CDR3 is TGTGCCAGCAGTGACTCCGTTAGCGGGAGTGGAACAGATACGCAGTATTTT.

The chain is built from TRBV30 and TRBJ2-5; maybe TRBD2 (6 bases). Germline V gene data show CDR1 as GTSNPN and CDR2 as SVGIG (reference sequence). The CDR3 length is 13 residues. Trimming stripped 4 bases from V and 1 base from J, with 10 bases between. In DNA form, the CDR3 reads TGTGCCTGGACCCGACTAGTCCAAGAGACCCAGTACTTC. It yields the protein CAWTRLVQETQYF.

This chain joins TRBV30 and TRBJ2-5; D uncertain. Deletions cut 7 bases from V and 2 bases from J, with 11 bases between. The CDR3 contains 12 residues. Germline values: CDR1 GTSNPN, CDR2 SVGIG (reference sequence). The CDR3 nucleotides read TGTGCCTCCCTCTCAAATCAAGAGACCCAGTACTTC. Translation gives CASLSNQETQYF.

The chain recombines TRBV12-3 or TRBV12-4 with TRBJ1-3; D is ambiguous. The CDR3 covers 12 residues. The V and J ends lost 6 bases and 4 bases respectively, with 7 bases between them. CDR3 region: CASRTGGNTIYF. Written as DNA, the CDR3 is TGTGCCAGCAGGACTGGGGGAAACACCATATATTTT.